What follows describes a single T cell receptor beta chain. This sample stems from a study of blood T cell repertoires in COVID-19. Sequencing used immunoSEQ multiplex PCR; TCRdb keeps in-frame clones, though not all of them. Seen here are approximately 300,000 clones, over 90% observed once, and the top ten hold roughly 3.9%. This sequence was found in a woman aged 25-40 years who had been exposed to COVID-19. Sequenced material: PBMCs or T cells enriched from blood (not recorded which).

The CDR3 region is CASSFLTSGGAGETQYF. In DNA form, the CDR3 reads TGTGCCAGCAGTTTTCTCACTAGCGGGGGGGCCGGAGAGACCCAGTACTTC. The chain links TRBV27 to TRBJ2-5; 13 bases are shared with TRBD2. V was pared by 3 bases and J by 4 bases, with 8 bases of the junction left unmatched. Germline CDR1 is MNHEY and CDR2 is SMNVEV (reference sequence). The CDR3 is 17 residues long.